Presented here are 19 T cell receptor beta chains from one specimen sequenced in a study of T cell changes during pregnancy in multiple sclerosis. Method: immunoSEQ multiplex PCR; TCRdb's copy keeps in-frame clones and lacks some. This table has about 93,000 clones, roughly 92% appearing once. The material was peripheral blood, obtained after pregnancy. The source is a female donor with multiple sclerosis, enrolled in a pregnancy study.

The chain is built from TRBV9 and TRBJ2-5; D possibly corresponds to TRBD2 (5 bases). Germline V CDR1 and CDR2: SGDLS, YYNGEE. The CDR3 loop spans 12 amino acids. Trimming took off 3 bases at V and 5 bases at J, with 8 bases between the two ends. CDR3 region: CASSGRTETQYF. CDR3 coding DNA: TGTGCCAGCAGCGGACGGACTGAGACCCAGTACTTC.

V gene TRBV27 combines with J gene TRBJ2-7; 8 bases align to TRBD2. J was trimmed by 5 bases and V by 4 bases; bases with no gene match: 10. The CDR3 is 15 residues long. CDR1 is MNHEY, CDR2 SMNVEV, per germline (reference sequence). The CDR3 here is CASSYTSGSFNEQYF. As DNA, the CDR3 is TGTGCCAGCAGTTACACGAGCGGGAGTTTCAACGAGCAGTACTTC.

The chain is built from TRBV18 and TRBJ1-3; D might be TRBD1 (6 bases). This CDR3 comprises 16 residues. Germline V lookup: CDR1 KGHSH, CDR2 LQKENI. Trimming cost V 1 base and J 3 bases, with 13 bases left between them. Here the CDR3 DNA reads TGTGCCAGCTCACCACTCACAGGGCAGCTTGGAAACACCATATATTTT. This encodes CASSPLTGQLGNTIYF.

This clone was recorded at least ten times. The rearrangement links TRBV6-5 to TRBJ1-1, with 8 bases lining up with TRBD1. The germline gives CDR1 MNHEY, CDR2 SVGAGI. V was clipped by 4 bases and J by 9 bases; unmatched bases: 4. This CDR3 has 12 amino acids. DNA for the CDR3: TGTGCCAGCAGTTCCCCAGGGGGCCAAGCTTTCTTT. Amino acids: CASSSPGGQAFF.

In its sample, this clone was seen once. This chain links TRBV6-5 with TRBJ2-7, with TRBD1 matching over 9 bases. V was pared by 5 bases and J by 5 bases, with 10 bases of the junction left unmatched. The CDR3 sequence is 15 residues long. Germline V gene data show CDR1 as MNHEY and CDR2 as SVGAGI. The CDR3 is CASSKGDRDLDEQYF. CDR3 nucleotides: TGTGCCAGCAGTAAAGGGGACAGGGACCTCGACGAGCAGTACTTC.

The CDR3 reads CAWGTGMREKLFF. The CDR3 region has the DNA TGTGCCTGGGGGACAGGGATGCGAGAAAAACTGTTTTTT. The genes are TRBV30 and TRBJ1-4; 9 bases align to TRBD1. Germline V gene sequence: CDR1 GTSNPN, CDR2 SVGIG (reference sequence). The trim removed 5 bases at V and 8 bases at J, leaving 6 bases unmatched. This CDR3 region has 13 residues.

This clone was seen a few times. This chain's CDR3 is CASSSLTGGYGYTF. The CDR3 DNA follows: TGTGCCAGCAGCTCGTTGACAGGGGGCTATGGCTACACCTTC. This chain joins TRBV7-3 and TRBJ1-2; 9 bases fit TRBD1. V lost 4 bases and J lost 4; bases outside the gene matches: 4. CDR1 and CDR2 from the germline V gene are SGHTA and FQGTGA. The CDR3 totals 14 residues.

The V and J genes are TRBV4-3 and TRBJ2-3, with TRBD1 identical over 9 bases. The CDR3 spans 15 residues. Trimming removed 0 bases from V and 5 bases from J; junction bases left unmatched: 3. Germline-derived CDR1 and CDR2 are LGHNA and YSLEER. Here the CDR3 reads CASSQDTGGGDTQYF. The CDR3 nucleotides are TGCGCCAGCAGCCAAGATACAGGGGGCGGAGATACGCAGTATTTT.

The chain couples TRBV6-1 to TRBJ2-7; D is unresolved. Deletions cut 1 base from V and 4 bases from J, with 17 bases between. This CDR3 comprises 16 residues. CDR1 and CDR2 from the germline V gene are MNHNS and SASEGT. The CDR3 DNA follows: TGTGCCAGCAGTGAAGGTCCGGTGTTTTCAGGATACGAGCAGTACTTC. This sequence encodes CASSEGPVFSGYEQYF.

This clone was recorded only once. The rearrangement joins TRBV10-2 to TRBJ1-1, with D tentatively TRBD1 (6 bases). The CDR3 is made up of 13 amino acids. V was shortened by 6 bases and J by 3 bases, with 11 bases between the two germline ends. Germline assignment: CDR1 WSHSY and CDR2 SAAADI. CDR3 in DNA: TGCGCCAGCAGCCCCAGGGGCCACACTGAAGCTTTCTTT. Protein: CASSPRGHTEAFF.

V usage is TRBV27 and J usage is TRBJ1-2; maybe TRBD1 (6 bases). In germline, CDR1 is MNHEY, CDR2 SMNVEV (reference sequence). The V gene lost 3 bases and the J gene lost 6 bases, with 11 bases spanning the gap. The length of the CDR3 is 13 residues. In DNA form, the CDR3 reads TGTGCCAGCAGTTTCGACCAGGGGAATGGCTACACCTTC. It translates to CASSFDQGNGYTF.

J is TRBJ1-1 and V is TRBV27; 9 bases map to TRBD1. V trimming: 10 bases; J trimming: 3 bases; junction bases outside the gene matches: 6. The CDR3 length is 13 residues. CDR1 MNHEY and CDR2 SMNVEV come from the germline V gene (reference sequence). CDR3 DNA: TGTGCCACCAGACAGGGGGTGTACACTGAAGCTTTCTTT. Amino acid sequence: CATRQGVYTEAFF.

V and J are TRBV7-9 and TRBJ2-7; weak D call: TRBD1 (5 bases). The ends were cut back, 3 bases at V and 4 bases at J, with 10 bases in the middle. CDR1 is SEHNR, CDR2 FQNEAQ, per germline (reference sequence). This CDR3 region has 13 residues. In nucleotides, the CDR3 is TGTGCCAGCAGCTTGACAGTGGGGTACGAGCAGTACTTC. As protein: CASSLTVGYEQYF. Full variable domain (missing parts from reference TRBV7-9 and TRBJ2-7): DTGVSQNPRHKITKRGQNVTFRCDPISEHNRLYWYRQTLGQGPEFLTYFQNEAQLEKSRLLSDRFSAERPKGSFSTLEIQRTEQGDSAMYLCASSLTVGYEQYFGPGTRLTVT.

J is TRBJ2-5 and V is TRBV7-3; the D gene is possibly TRBD2 (6 bases). Germline assignment: CDR1 SGHTA and CDR2 FQGTGA. The CDR3 is 13 residues long. With 4 bases removed from V and 1 base from J, the gap between germline ends came to 7 bases. The CDR3 nucleotides are TGTGCCAGCAGCTCCGGGAGCCAAGAGACCCAGTACTTC. Amino acid sequence: CASSSGSQETQYF. Based on the CDR3 plus reference TRBV7-3 and TRBJ2-5, the full variable domain is GAGVSQTPSNKVTEKGKYVELRCDPISGHTALYWYRQSLGQGPEFLIYFQGTGAADDSGLPNDRFFAVRPEGSVSTLKIQRTERGDSAVYLCASSSGSQETQYFGPGTRLLVL.

The chain uses TRBV28 and TRBJ1-1; D is ambiguous. V gave up 6 bases and J gave up 0 bases, with 8 bases separating them. This CDR3 comprises 13 residues. The germline V gene encodes CDR1 MDHEN and CDR2 SYDVKM. CDR3 loop: CASREDLNTEAFF. The CDR3 DNA sequence: TGTGCCAGCAGGGAGGACCTGAACACTGAAGCTTTCTTT.

This chain joins TRBV5-1 and TRBJ2-3; D not certain. Germline values: CDR1 SGHRS, CDR2 YFSETQ. The CDR3 runs to 15 residues. Trimming pared 4 bases from V and 3 bases from J, leaving 15 bases between. CDR3 loop: CASSPPEQLTDTQYF. CDR3 DNA sequence: TGCGCCAGCAGCCCCCCGGAACAGTTGACAGATACGCAGTATTTT.

The rearrangement uses TRBV18 and TRBJ2-7; no clear D. The CDR3 loop spans 13 amino acids. The ends were cut back, 3 bases at V and 5 bases at J, with 11 bases in the middle. The germline V gene encodes CDR1 KGHSH and CDR2 LQKENI. This CDR3 reads CASSPLYGHEQYF. The CDR3 region has the DNA TGTGCCAGCTCACCTCTCTATGGGCACGAGCAGTACTTC.

This clone has only a few counts. The chain recombines TRBV7-2 with TRBJ2-1; 13 nucleotides match TRBD2. CDR1 SGHTA and CDR2 FQGNSA come from the germline V gene. Unmatched junction bases numbered 6, after V lost 5 bases and J lost 5 bases. The CDR3 extends over 16 amino acids. In DNA form, the CDR3 reads TGTGCCAGCAGCGACCGGACTAGCGGGAGCAACAATGAGCAGTTCTTC. This codes for CASSDRTSGSNNEQFF.

This chain links TRBV2 with TRBJ1-5; D remains unclear. Germline values: CDR1 SNHLY, CDR2 FYNNEI. This CDR3 is 14 amino acids long. Between the trimmed V and J ends, which lost 8 bases and 0 bases, there was a span of 11 bases. DNA for the CDR3: TGTGCCAGCGGGAGTATTCTTAGCAATCAGCCCCAGCATTTT. Translating gives CASGSILSNQPQHF. The variable domain in full, completed from reference TRBV2 and TRBJ1-5, reads EPEVTQTPSHQVTQMGQEVILRCVPISNHLYFYWYRQILGQKVEFLVSFYNNEISEKSEIFDDQFSVERPDGSNFTLKIRSTKLEDSAMYFCASGSILSNQPQHFGDGTRLSIL.